These 5 T cell receptor beta chains originate from one sample sequenced in a study of T cells in localized non-small cell lung cancer. Sequencing was performed with immunoSEQ multiplex PCR; in TCRdb, only in-frame clones are kept and a portion is missing. The sample carries 38,000 or so clones, roughly 85% recorded once. Source: peripheral blood mononuclear cells, taken before any cancer treatment. Receptor source: a male donor older than 55 with stage II lung adenocarcinoma.

The genes are TRBV27 and TRBJ1-6, with D perhaps TRBD1 (6 bases). CDR3 length: 13 residues. Germline V lookup: CDR1 MNHEY, CDR2 SMNVEV (reference sequence). Trimming took 5 bases from V and 8 from J, leaving 10 bases between them. This chain's CDR3 is CASSRGAYSPLHF. DNA of the CDR3: TGTGCCAGCAGTCGGGGGGCCTATTCACCCCTCCACTTT.

This clone came up a few times. The rearrangement joins TRBV7-9 to TRBJ2-3; the match to TRBD1 covers 7 bases. Germline CDR1 is SEHNR and CDR2 is FQNEAQ (reference sequence). V trimming: 3 bases; J trimming: 4 bases; junction bases outside the gene matches: 4. The CDR3 covers 14 residues. The CDR3, as DNA: TGTGCCAGCAGCTTGGTGGACAGGCCAGATACGCAGTATTTT. Translation: CASSLVDRPDTQYF.

The chain carries TRBV29-1 and TRBJ2-5; D remains ambiguous. The germline CDR1 and CDR2 sequences are SQVTM and ANQGSEA. The CDR3 spans 13 residues. Trimming pared 7 bases from V and 2 bases from J, leaving 14 bases between. The CDR3 DNA sequence: TGCAGCGCCTTCAGCAGTCCGCAAGAGACCCAGTACTTC. Its protein product is CSAFSSPQETQYF.

The genes are TRBV5-1 and TRBJ1-1; D is undetermined. The length of the CDR3 is 13 residues. Germline-derived CDR1 and CDR2 are SGHRS and YFSETQ. V lost 0 bases, J lost 4 bases, and 7 bases lay in between. Here the CDR3 reads CASSLAGSTEAFF. CDR3 sequence (DNA): TGCGCCAGCAGCTTGGCCGGAAGCACTGAAGCTTTCTTT.

The chain uses TRBV5-1 and TRBJ1-2; D not resolved. V lost 6 bases to trimming and J lost 3 bases, with 6 bases between them. CDR3 size: 11 residues. Germline V CDR1 and CDR2: SGHRS, YFSETQ. CDR3 nucleotide sequence: TGCGCCAGCAAGAAAGACTATGGCTACACCTTC. It yields the protein CASKKDYGYTF.